The T cell receptor beta chain under discussion was sequenced for a study of control samples from healthy donors and cancer patients. This CDR3 contains 13 residues. Germline V gives CDR1 MDHEN, CDR2 SYDVKM. Trimming removed 2 bases from V and 9 bases from J, with 12 bases in between. Clones were sequenced by immunoSEQ multiplex PCR, and TCRdb holds only the in-frame ones, with some missing. The table lists about 120,000 clones, 90% of them singletons. The receptor's source is a man aged 35-49 years in good health. Input material: blood. This rearrangement joins TRBV28 to TRBJ2-3; the D call may be TRBD1 or TRBD2 (6 bases each). The CDR3 nucleotides read TGTGCCAGCAGTTTAGGGCAGGGGAGGACGCAGTATTTT. It codes for CASSLGQGRTQYF. Full variable domain (rest looked up from reference TRBV28 and TRBJ2-3): DVKVTQSSRYLVKRTGEKVFLECVQDMDHENMFWYRQDPGLGLRLIYFSYDVKMKEKGDIPEGYSVSREKKERFSLILESASTNQTSMYLCASSLGQGRTQYFGPGTRLTVL.